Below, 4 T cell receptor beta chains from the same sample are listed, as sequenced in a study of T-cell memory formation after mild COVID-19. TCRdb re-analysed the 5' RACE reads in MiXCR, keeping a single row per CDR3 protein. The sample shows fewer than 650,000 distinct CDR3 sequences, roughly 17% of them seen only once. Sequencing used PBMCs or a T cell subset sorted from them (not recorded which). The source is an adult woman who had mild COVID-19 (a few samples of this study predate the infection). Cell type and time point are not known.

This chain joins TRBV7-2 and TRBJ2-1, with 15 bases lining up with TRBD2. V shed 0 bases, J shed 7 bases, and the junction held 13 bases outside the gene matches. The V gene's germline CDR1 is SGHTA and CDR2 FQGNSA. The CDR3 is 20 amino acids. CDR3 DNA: TGTGCCAGCAGCTTAGCGCTTGGACTAGCGGGAGGGCCGGATAGGAATGAGCAGTTCTTC. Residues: CASSLALGLAGGPDRNEQFF.

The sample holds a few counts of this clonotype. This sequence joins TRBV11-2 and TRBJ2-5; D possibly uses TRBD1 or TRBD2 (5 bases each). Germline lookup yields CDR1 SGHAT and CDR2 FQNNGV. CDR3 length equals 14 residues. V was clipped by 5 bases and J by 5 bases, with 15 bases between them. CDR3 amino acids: CASSRGGGTETQYF. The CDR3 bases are TGTGCCAGCAGCCGGGGCGGTGGTACGGAGACCCAGTACTTC.

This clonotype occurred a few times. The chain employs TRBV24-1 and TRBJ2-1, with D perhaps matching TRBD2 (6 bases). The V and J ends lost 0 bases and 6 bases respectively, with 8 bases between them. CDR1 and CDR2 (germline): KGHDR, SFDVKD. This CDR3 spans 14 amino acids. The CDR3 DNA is TGTGCCACCAGTGATTTGAGGAGGGTCAATGAGCAGTTCTTC. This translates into CATSDLRRVNEQFF.

CDR3 in amino acids: CASSLEIGIAGVNEQFF. The DNA for the CDR3 is TGTGCCAGCAGCTTGGAAATTGGGATAGCGGGAGTCAATGAGCAGTTCTTC. V usage is TRBV11-3 and J usage is TRBJ2-1; 9 bases map to TRBD2. Germline V gives CDR1 SGHNT, CDR2 YENEEA. This CDR3 is 17 amino acids long. Germline trimming cut 3 bases from V and 6 bases from J; bases unmatched to any gene: 12.